This T cell receptor (beta chain) was recorded in a study of vaccination effects on CD4 cells after COVID-19. Sequencing followed a ViraFEST assay step that expanded antigen-specific CD4+ T cells with viral peptide pools. The culture ran for roughly 10 days before CD4+ T cells were isolated. By PCR, the person was confirmed to have had SARS-CoV-2 infection between March and December 2020. The table came from immunoSEQ multiplex PCR; TCRdb's copy has only in-frame clones and leaves some out. The sample lists tens of thousands of clones; about 77% were seen once. Comments on this clone: Its antigen is unidentified.

This CDR3 has 14 amino acids. Trimming cost V 5 bases and J 3 bases, with 12 bases left between them. Germline values: CDR1 SGHNT, CDR2 YENEEA. This sequence was found in a human donor who had a prior SARS-CoV-2 infection. This specimen consisted of CD4+ T cells from PBMCs cultured with HIV peptides, obtained before COVID-19 vaccination. Subset given: HIV-1 Nef peptide pool negative control/reference culture. The chain carries TRBV11-3 and TRBJ2-3, with D unclear. The CDR3 reads CASSPNDGTDTQYF. In DNA form, the CDR3 reads TGTGCCAGCAGCCCGAATGACGGAACAGATACGCAGTATTTT.